One and the same sample provided the 29 T cell receptor beta chains below, sequenced in a study of blood T cell repertoires in COVID-19. This table comes from immunoSEQ multiplex PCR, and its TCRdb copy is limited to in-frame clones, with some not included. The data contain 250,000 to 300,000 clones, about nine tenths of them seen just once; the ten biggest clones take up about 12%. Sequencing was done on a sample of peripheral blood. These receptors originate from a young woman with COVID-19, enrolled during active disease.

The chain has TRBV4-2 and TRBJ2-1; TRBD1 agrees at 7 bases. The CDR3 runs to 16 residues. The junction had 6 bases not matched to a gene; V was cut back by 0 bases and J by 4 bases. Germline loops: CDR1 LGHNA, CDR2 YNFKEQ. The CDR3 DNA sequence: TGTGCCAGCAGCCAAGATGGGACAGCTACTTACAATGAGCAGTTCTTC. Protein sequence: CASSQDGTATYNEQFF.

The rearrangement uses TRBV24-1 and TRBJ2-7; possibly TRBD2 for D (5 bases). The CDR3 contains 12 residues. Germline CDR1 reads KGHDR; CDR2 reads SFDVKD. V dropped 5 bases and J dropped 1 base, with 5 bases sitting between them. As DNA, the CDR3 is TGTGCCACCAGTGCGGGGTCCTACGAGCAGTACTTC. Its protein is CATSAGSYEQYF.

This clone has just a few counts. The chain uses TRBV29-1 and TRBJ2-3; the D is unclear. V gave up 5 bases and J gave up 3 bases, with 9 bases separating them. The CDR3 is 12 residues long. Germline V CDR1 and CDR2: SQVTM, ANQGSEA. The CDR3 DNA follows: TGCAGCGTTAATGCGGTTACAGATACGCAGTATTTT. It translates to CSVNAVTDTQYF.

V gene TRBV6-5 combines with J gene TRBJ2-1; D not certain. This CDR3 is built from 14 residues. V lost 3 bases, J lost 3 bases, and 9 bases lay in between. Germline V gene lookup returns CDR1 MNHEY and CDR2 SVGAGI. The DNA for the CDR3 is TGTGCCAGCAGTTATCGACTTTTCTACAATGAGCAGTTCTTC. It translates to CASSYRLFYNEQFF.

V and J are TRBV5-1 and TRBJ2-3; TRBD2 aligns across 8 bases. After removal of 4 bases from V and 4 bases from J, the junction contained 8 bases not matched to a gene. The CDR3 runs to 15 residues. The germline V gene encodes CDR1 SGHRS and CDR2 YFSETQ. The CDR3 DNA reads TGCGCCAGCAGCCTGCAGGGACTAGAACCAGATACGCAGTATTTT. It encodes CASSLQGLEPDTQYF.

The chain uses TRBV5-4 and TRBJ2-1; 8 nucleotides match TRBD2. The V and J ends lost 7 bases and 6 bases, in that order; junction bases with no gene match: 15. Germline V gene data show CDR1 as SGHNT and CDR2 as YYREEE (reference sequence). CDR3 length: 16 amino acids. DNA for the CDR3: TGTGCCAGCCGCTCGCGTAGCGGGGTGGCCGGCAATGAGCAGTTCTTC. Amino acid sequence: CASRSRSGVAGNEQFF.

This clone was counted only a few times. The V call is TRBV4-2, the J call TRBJ1-5, with D perhaps TRBD1 (5 bases). The ends were cut back, 3 bases at V and 2 bases at J, with 11 bases in the middle. Germline lookup yields CDR1 LGHNA and CDR2 YNFKEQ. The CDR3 consists of 15 residues. The CDR3 spells CASSHGHNRNQPQHF. CDR3 bases: TGTGCCAGCAGCCATGGACATAATCGCAATCAGCCCCAGCATTTT.

This clone was seen once. The rearrangement joins TRBV5-1 to TRBJ2-7; TRBD2 agrees at 12 bases. CDR3 length: 15 residues. Trimming cost V 2 bases and J 6 bases; bases outside gene matches: 6. In germline, CDR1 is SGHRS, CDR2 YFSETQ. The CDR3 DNA reads as TGCGCCAGCAGCTTCTCTAGCGGGGGGGTTCGCGAGCAGTACTTC. This codes for CASSFSSGGVREQYF.

This chain links TRBV7-9 with TRBJ1-4; TRBD1 agrees at 9 bases. The CDR3 runs to 15 residues. Germline trimming cut 6 bases from V and 8 bases from J; bases unmatched to any gene: 10. CDR1 is SEHNR, CDR2 FQNEAQ, per germline (reference sequence). CDR3 in amino acids: CASSPGQGGLEKLFF. DNA of the CDR3: TGTGCCAGCAGTCCGGGACAGGGCGGACTAGAAAAACTGTTTTTT.

The rearrangement joins TRBV21-1 to TRBJ2-1; TRBD1 is the table's D call, not checked against the DNA. TRBV21-1 counts as a pseudogene. The CDR3 is 16 residues long. The CDR3 nucleotides read TGTGCCAGCAGCAAAGAAGTGGGGCGGCATGACAATGAGCAGTTCTTC. As protein: CASSKEVGRHDNEQFF.

This rearrangement joins TRBV20-1 to TRBJ1-2; no reliable D call. The CDR3 covers 10 residues. Germline V gene sequence: CDR1 DFQATT, CDR2 SNEGSKA (reference sequence). V shed 6 bases and J shed 5 bases, with 7 bases lying between them. The CDR3 bases are TGCAGTGCCTGGAGGTATGGCTACACCTTC. Its protein product is CSAWRYGYTF.

J is TRBJ2-5 and V is TRBV23-1, with 8 bases fitting TRBD2. TRBV23-1 is known as an ORF, though its function is uncertain. V lost 11 bases and J lost 1; bases outside the gene matches: 12. This CDR3 spans 15 amino acids. The CDR3 loop reads CARLGASGPQETQYF. The CDR3 region has the DNA TGCGCCCGATTAGGGGCTAGCGGGCCCCAAGAGACCCAGTACTTC.

The chain employs TRBV5-6 and TRBJ1-6; 9 bases line up with TRBD1. The CDR3 is made up of 16 amino acids. The germline CDR1 and CDR2 sequences are SGHDT and YYEEEE. J gave up 10 bases and V 4 bases, and 12 bases lay outside the gene matches. CDR3 in DNA: TGTGCCAGCAGCCATTCCGGACAGGGGATAGGATCACCCCTCCACTTT. Encoded protein: CASSHSGQGIGSPLHF. Variable domain in full (rest from reference TRBV5-6 and TRBJ1-6): DAGVTQSPTHLIKTRGQQVTLRCSPKSGHDTVSWYQQALGQGPQFIFQYYEEEERQRGNFPDRFSGHQFPNYSSELNVNALLLGDSALYLCASSHSGQGIGSPLHFGNGTRLTVT.

The V call is TRBV7-6, the J call TRBJ2-7; D possibly corresponds to TRBD1 (5 bases). The V gene lost 0 bases and the J gene lost 3 bases, with 15 bases spanning the gap. This CDR3 comprises 16 residues. Germline V gene lookup returns CDR1 SGHVS and CDR2 FNYEAQ. CDR3 sequence reads: CASSLAGQGSGYEQYF. In nucleotides, the CDR3 is TGTGCCAGCAGCTTAGCGGGGCAGGGATCAGGCTACGAGCAGTACTTC.

V and J are TRBV24-1 and TRBJ2-1, with 8 bases identical to TRBD2. Germline V CDR1 and CDR2: KGHDR, SFDVKD. V was clipped by 5 bases and J by 0 bases; unmatched bases: 8. The CDR3 extends over 17 amino acids. CDR3 sequence reads: CATSGAPGGPSYNEQFF. The CDR3 DNA is TGTGCCACCAGTGGTGCCCCGGGGGGGCCCTCCTACAATGAGCAGTTCTTC.

The chain has TRBV15 and TRBJ1-5; no firm D call. The V gene's germline CDR1 is LNHNV and CDR2 YYDKDF (reference sequence). Trimming shortened V by 0 bases and J by 0 bases, and 3 bases separated the two germline ends. The CDR3 is made up of 14 amino acids. The CDR3 reads CATSRDRSNQPQHF. CDR3 bases: TGTGCCACCAGCAGAGATCGTAGCAATCAGCCCCAGCATTTT.

DNA for the CDR3: TGCGCCAGCAGCTGGGACAGTCTCGAGCAGTACTTC. Its translation is CASSWDSLEQYF. V gene TRBV5-1 combines with J gene TRBJ2-7, with 7 bases identical to TRBD1. Germline V gene sequence: CDR1 SGHRS, CDR2 YFSETQ. This CDR3 region has 12 residues. The V and J ends lost 3 bases and 6 bases, in that order; junction bases with no gene match: 3.

This clone was counted a single time. V usage is TRBV27 and J usage is TRBJ2-1; perhaps TRBD1 as D (5 bases). The CDR3 contains 14 residues. The germline CDR1 and CDR2 sequences are MNHEY and SMNVEV (reference sequence). V was clipped by 4 bases and J by 3 bases, with 10 bases between them. For the CDR3, the DNA is TGTGCCAGCAGTTCAGGGTCAGGCTACAATGAGCAGTTCTTC. Its protein product is CASSSGSGYNEQFF.

This clone was seen just once. The CDR3 loop reads CASSSGTGGSTGELFF. The CDR3 DNA is TGTGCCAGCAGCTCCGGGACAGGGGGTAGCACCGGGGAGCTGTTTTTT. The rearrangement uses TRBV6-4 and TRBJ2-2; 11 nucleotides agree with TRBD1. From germline, CDR1 is MRHNA and CDR2 SNTAGT. This CDR3 region has 16 residues. The J segment lost 4 bases and the V segment lost 6 bases, leaving 7 bases of the junction unmatched.

The chain combines TRBV2 with TRBJ2-3; 10 bases match TRBD2. Unmatched junction bases numbered 9, after V lost 3 bases and J lost 0 bases. Germline V CDR1 and CDR2: SNHLY, FYNNEI. CDR3 length: 18 amino acids. The CDR3 sequence is CASSEASGGHWSTDTQYF. The CDR3 DNA is TGTGCCAGCAGTGAGGCTAGCGGGGGCCACTGGAGCACAGATACGCAGTATTTT. The full variable domain, its missing parts supplied by reference TRBV2 and TRBJ2-3, is EPEVTQTPSHQVTQMGQEVILRCVPISNHLYFYWYRQILGQKVEFLVSFYNNEISEKSEIFDDQFSVERPDGSNFTLKIRSTKLEDSAMYFCASSEASGGHWSTDTQYFGPGTRLTVL.

The chain carries TRBV18 and TRBJ1-2; 8 nucleotides line up with TRBD1. Germline CDR1 and CDR2: KGHSH and LQKENI. This CDR3 is 15 amino acids long. V lost 3 bases, J lost 8 bases, and 11 bases stayed unmatched. The CDR3 nucleotides read TGTGCCAGCTCACCCGGACTCGACAGGGGTTTAGGCTACACCTTC. As protein: CASSPGLDRGLGYTF.

The chain uses TRBV2 and TRBJ1-4; TRBD1 agrees at 10 bases. V was clipped by 6 bases and J by 8 bases; unmatched bases: 6. Per germline, CDR1 SNHLY and CDR2 FYNNEI. The CDR3 has 14 amino acids. CDR3 in amino acids: CASRGDRGREKLFF. The CDR3 nucleotides are TGTGCCAGCAGGGGGGACAGGGGAAGAGAAAAACTGTTTTTT.

The chain employs TRBV5-5 and TRBJ2-6; TRBD1 might be the D (6 bases). This CDR3 has 17 amino acids. Germline CDR1 is SGHKS and CDR2 is YYEKEE (reference sequence). V lost 1 base, J lost 0 bases, and 11 bases lay in between. The CDR3 region has the DNA TGTGCCAGCAGCTTGATACAGGGCCACTCTGGGGCCAACGTCCTGACTTTC. Its translation is CASSLIQGHSGANVLTF.

The chain recombines TRBV28 with TRBJ2-3; D unresolved. Germline lookup yields CDR1 MDHEN and CDR2 SYDVKM. This CDR3 is built from 12 residues. The germline V and J ends were trimmed by 6 bases and 5 bases, with 9 bases remaining between them. The CDR3 DNA is TGTGCCAGCAGCTGGCCCCAAGATACGCAGTATTTT. Translated, it gives CASSWPQDTQYF.

This chain connects TRBV9 to TRBJ1-1, with 10 nucleotides matching TRBD1. This CDR3 has 14 amino acids. From germline, CDR1 is SGDLS and CDR2 YYNGEE. The V and J ends lost 4 bases and 4 bases, in that order; junction bases with no gene match: 4. CDR3 nucleotides: TGTGCCAGCAGCCCCGGGACAGGGGCCACTGAAGCTTTCTTT. Amino acids: CASSPGTGATEAFF. Full variable domain (outside the CDR3, taken from reference TRBV9 and TRBJ1-1): DSGVTQTPKHLITATGQRVTLRCSPRSGDLSVYWYQQSLDQGLQFLIQYYNGEERAKGNILERFSAQQFPDLHSELNLSSLELGDSALYFCASSPGTGATEAFFGQGTRLTVV.

CDR3 residues: CASSQVLDSKETQYF. The CDR3 DNA sequence: TGTGCCAGCAGCCAAGTATTGGACAGCAAAGAGACCCAGTACTTC. The chain is built from TRBV14 and TRBJ2-5, with D perhaps matching TRBD1 (6 bases). This CDR3 has 15 residues. Germline V CDR1 and CDR2: SGHDN, FVKESK. V gave up 1 base and J gave up 3 bases, with 12 bases separating them.

J is TRBJ2-1 and V is TRBV19; tentative D call: TRBD2 (5 bases). Germline CDR1 is LNHDA and CDR2 is SQIVND (reference sequence). The germline V and J ends were trimmed by 4 bases and 4 bases, with 8 bases remaining between them. This CDR3 has 13 residues. This chain's CDR3 is CASSTRTYNEQFF. The DNA for the CDR3 is TGTGCCAGTAGTACTCGGACTTACAATGAGCAGTTCTTC. Complete variable domain (other parts from reference TRBV19 and TRBJ2-1): DGGITQSPKYLFRKEGQNVTLSCEQNLNHDAMYWYRQDPGQGLRLIYYSQIVNDFQKGDIAEGYSVSREKKESFPLTVTSAQKNPTAFYLCASSTRTYNEQFFGPGTRLTVL.

The rearrangement uses TRBV7-9 and TRBJ1-2, with D perhaps matching TRBD1 (6 bases). The germline gives CDR1 SEHNR, CDR2 FQNEAQ (reference sequence). The V end was cut by 0 bases, the J end by 8 bases, with 13 bases between. This CDR3 spans 14 amino acids. The CDR3 DNA follows: TGTGCCAGCAGCTTAGCCGACAGGACGGGAGGCTACACCTTC. Translated, it gives CASSLADRTGGYTF.

The chain employs TRBV2 and TRBJ2-5, with D uncertain. In germline, CDR1 is SNHLY, CDR2 FYNNEI. The V and J ends lost 0 bases and 4 bases respectively, with 12 bases between them. This CDR3 contains 15 residues. The CDR3 DNA reads as TGTGCCAGCAGTGAAGCCCTCCCCGGTGGAGAGACCCAGTACTTC. Translating it yields CASSEALPGGETQYF.